This T cell receptor (beta chain) was obtained from a study of T cell changes during pregnancy in multiple sclerosis. Sequencing used immunoSEQ multiplex PCR; TCRdb keeps in-frame clones, though not all of them. The data contain fewer than 150,000 clones, 90% to 96% of them singletons. Losses at the gene ends were 4 bases for V and 1 base for J; bases not matched to a gene: 9. This CDR3 spans 16 amino acids. The germline CDR1 and CDR2 sequences are MNHEY and SVGAGI. This rearrangement joins TRBV6-5 to TRBJ2-5, with 7 nucleotides matching TRBD1. This clonotype was obtained from a female donor with multiple sclerosis, enrolled in a pregnancy study. The sequencing here drew on peripheral blood, taken after pregnancy. The CDR3 DNA reads as TGTGCCAGCAGTTCCCCCCCGACAGGGAGCCAAGAGACCCAGTACTTC. Translated: CASSSPPTGSQETQYF.